The T cell receptor (beta chain) under discussion was sequenced for a study of T cells in Graves' hyperthyroidism and ophthalmopathy. As regards this clonotype: Its antigen is currently unknown. The junction does not match germline at one end; this may be a read error.

Germline assignment: CDR1 MDHEN and CDR2 SYDVKM. The CDR3 extends over 15 amino acids. Pregnant or lactating patients were excluded, as were those with uncontrolled infection or other autoimmune disease. It was roughly 10 ml of fresh peripheral blood that supplied the PBMCs. Regions amplified from RNA transcripts were the TCR beta CDR3 regions. The HTBI set primed first-round TCR CDR3 RT-PCR. TCRdb fed the multiplex PCR reads into MiXCR, producing one record per CDR3 protein. Of more than 450,000 distinct CDR3 sequences listed, 14% are singletons. Study observations and caveats: Blood shared most expanded thyroid clonotypes above 0.001. A model built on 13 V-J features separated ophthalmopathy from stable hyperthyroidism.

The TCR comes from a woman in her forties with Graves' hyperthyroidism. This chain joins TRBV28 and TRBJ1-3; 8 bases are shared with TRBD1. Sequencing input: blood. This CDR3 is CASKLLQGAGNTIYF. For the CDR3, the DNA is TGTGCCAGCAAACTCCTTCAGGGGGCTGGAAACACCATATACTTT.